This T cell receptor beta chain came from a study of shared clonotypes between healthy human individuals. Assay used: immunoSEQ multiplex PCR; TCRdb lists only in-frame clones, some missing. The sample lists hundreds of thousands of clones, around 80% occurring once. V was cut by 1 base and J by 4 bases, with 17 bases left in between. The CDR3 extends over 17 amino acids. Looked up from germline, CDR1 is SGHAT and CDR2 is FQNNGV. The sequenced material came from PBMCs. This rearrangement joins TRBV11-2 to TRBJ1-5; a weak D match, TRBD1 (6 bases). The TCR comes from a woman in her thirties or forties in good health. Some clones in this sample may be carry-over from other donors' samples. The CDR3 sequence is CASSLVAGGNRNQPQHF. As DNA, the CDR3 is TGTGCCAGCAGCTTAGTGGCGGGGGGCAATCGAAATCAGCCCCAGCATTTT. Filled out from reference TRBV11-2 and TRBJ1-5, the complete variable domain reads EAGVAQSPRYKIIEKRQSVAFWCNPISGHATLYWYQQILGQGPKLLIQFQNNGVVDDSQLPKDRFSAERLKGVDSTLKIQPAKLEDSAVYLCASSLVAGGNRNQPQHFGDGTRLSIL.